These T cell receptor beta chains were read from a single sample in a study of OX40 agonist ivuxolimab in advanced cancers. Repertoires were generated with immunoSEQ multiplex PCR, while TCRdb's copy carries only in-frame clones and drops some. The data contain tens of thousands of clones, about 90% of them seen just once; the ten biggest clones take up 8% to 10%. Sample: CD4+ or CD8+ T cells sorted from blood, taken in a trial of the OX40 agonist ivuxolimab. These TCRs come from an adult with an advanced solid tumor such as melanoma, head and neck, liver or kidney cancer. Both conserved end residues are part of each CDR3. D genes are given only for firm matches. Size values are once, few and many counts, or a class for expanded clones, and some rows have none.

CDR3nt: TGCGCCAGCAGCCAAGGAGCGGGAGAGAGCTCCTACGAGCAGTACTTC
CDR3aa: CASSQGAGESSYEQYF
j_gene: TRBJ2-7
v_gene: TRBV4-1
abundance: NA
d_gene: TRBD2

CDR3nt: TGCGCCAGCAGCCAACTCCCACGGAATGAGCAGTTCTTC
CDR3aa: CASSQLPRNEQFF
j_gene: TRBJ2-1
v_gene: TRBV4-1
abundance: NA
d_gene: NA

CDR3nt: TGCGCCAGCAGCCCGCAGGGTAATGAAGCTTTCTTT
CDR3aa: CASSPQGNEAFF
j_gene: TRBJ1-1
v_gene: TRBV5-1
abundance: NA
d_gene: NA

CDR3nt: TGTGCCAGCTCACCCGCGACAGGGCAAAACGAGCAGTACTTC
CDR3aa: CASSPATGQNEQYF
j_gene: TRBJ2-7
v_gene: TRBV18
abundance: NA
d_gene: TRBD1

CDR3nt: TGTGCCAGCTCACCTCGGGGGGAGACAGTTGGAAACACCATATATTTT
CDR3aa: CASSPRGETVGNTIYF
j_gene: TRBJ1-3
v_gene: TRBV18
abundance: NA
d_gene: NA

CDR3nt: TGTGCCAGCTCACCACAGGGCCCCTCTGGGGCCAACGTCCTGACTTTC
CDR3aa: CASSPQGPSGANVLTF
j_gene: TRBJ2-6
v_gene: TRBV18
abundance: NA
d_gene: NA

CDR3nt: TGTGCCAGCAGCGCCTTTACGACAGGTTTGACTGAAGCTTTCTTT
CDR3aa: CASSAFTTGLTEAFF
j_gene: TRBJ1-1
v_gene: TRBV28
abundance: NA
d_gene: NA

CDR3nt: TGTGCCAGCTCACCACCACTAGCGAGCTACGAGCAGTACTTC
CDR3aa: CASSPPLASYEQYF
j_gene: TRBJ2-7
v_gene: TRBV18
abundance: NA
d_gene: TRBD2

CDR3nt: TGTGCCATCAGTGAGTCTCCGGGTTTCGACAATGAGCAGTTCTTC
CDR3aa: CAISESPGFDNEQFF
j_gene: TRBJ2-1
v_gene: TRBV10-3
abundance: NA
d_gene: NA

CDR3nt: TGTGCCAGCTCCCAGAACGGCCACGAGCAGTACTTC
CDR3aa: CASSQNGHEQYF
j_gene: TRBJ2-7
v_gene: TRBV7-3
abundance: NA
d_gene: NA

CDR3nt: TGTGCCAGCAGCTTAGTACAAGAGACCCAGTACTTC
CDR3aa: CASSLVQETQYF
j_gene: TRBJ2-5
v_gene: TRBV7-6
abundance: NA
d_gene: NA

CDR3nt: TGTGCCAGCAGTGACAGGGGCCTTAATGAAAAACTGTTTTTT
CDR3aa: CASSDRGLNEKLFF
j_gene: TRBJ1-4
v_gene: TRBV6-5
abundance: NA
d_gene: TRBD1

CDR3nt: TGCGCCAGCAGCTTGGCTGGGGCAGGGACGAGTCCCTATGGCTACACCTTC
CDR3aa: CASSLAGAGTSPYGYTF
j_gene: TRBJ1-2
v_gene: TRBV5-1
abundance: NA
d_gene: NA

CDR3nt: TGTGCCAGCTCCCGAACCCTAGCGGGGGCCATTTTCACAGATACGCAGTATTTT
CDR3aa: CASSRTLAGAIFTDTQYF
j_gene: TRBJ2-3
v_gene: TRBV4-2
abundance: NA
d_gene: TRBD2

CDR3nt: TGCGCCAGCAGCTTTTCCTCGGGGGCTAACACTGAAGCTTTCTTT
CDR3aa: CASSFSSGANTEAFF
j_gene: TRBJ1-1
v_gene: TRBV5-1
abundance: NA
d_gene: NA

CDR3nt: TGTGCCAGCAGTGAAGGGAGGAGGGAGACCCAGTACTTC
CDR3aa: CASSEGRRETQYF
j_gene: TRBJ2-5
v_gene: TRBV2
abundance: once
d_gene: NA

CDR3nt: TGTGCCAGCAGCTGGGAGGGAGGTTTTAGAGATACGCAGTATTTT
CDR3aa: CASSWEGGFRDTQYF
j_gene: TRBJ2-3
v_gene: TRBV7-2
abundance: NA
d_gene: TRBD2

CDR3nt: TGCGCCAGCAGCCAGGGGGGCTATCTTGGGATAAGGGGCGAGCAGTACTTC
CDR3aa: CASSQGGYLGIRGEQYF
j_gene: TRBJ2-7
v_gene: TRBV4-1
abundance: NA
d_gene: NA

CDR3nt: TGTGCCAGTTCCCGGGACACTTACAATGAGCAGTTCTTC
CDR3aa: CASSRDTYNEQFF
j_gene: TRBJ2-1
v_gene: TRBV2
abundance: NA
d_gene: NA

CDR3nt: TGCGCCAGCAGCCTCGACAGCGTTTCCATCTACGAGCAGTACTTC
CDR3aa: CASSLDSVSIYEQYF
j_gene: TRBJ2-7
v_gene: TRBV5-1
abundance: NA
d_gene: NA

CDR3nt: TGTGCCAGTAGTACCTATAAAGTGAGCGGGACGAGCTCCTACGAGCAGTACTTC
CDR3aa: CASSTYKVSGTSSYEQYF
j_gene: TRBJ2-7
v_gene: TRBV19
abundance: NA
d_gene: TRBD2

CDR3nt: TGTGCCAGCAGCTTGCCCGGCACAGATACGCAGTATTTT
CDR3aa: CASSLPGTDTQYF
j_gene: TRBJ2-3
v_gene: TRBV5-6
abundance: NA
d_gene: NA

CDR3nt: TGTGCTAGTGGTTTTAATCGGCCTAATGAAAAACTGTTTTTT
CDR3aa: CASGFNRPNEKLFF
j_gene: TRBJ1-4
v_gene: TRBV12-5
abundance: NA
d_gene: NA

CDR3nt: TGTGCCAGCAGGTGGGGGACTAGCGGGGCTAATGAGCAGTTCTTC
CDR3aa: CASRWGTSGANEQFF
j_gene: TRBJ2-1
v_gene: TRBV7-2
abundance: NA
d_gene: TRBD2

CDR3nt: TGTGCCAGTAGCTCCAGGGGACGGGAGACCCAGTACTTC
CDR3aa: CASSSRGRETQYF
j_gene: TRBJ2-5
v_gene: TRBV19
abundance: NA
d_gene: NA

CDR3nt: TGCGCCAGCAGCCAGCTTCTGGCTAGCCCCGAGCAGTACTTC
CDR3aa: CASSQLLASPEQYF
j_gene: TRBJ2-7
v_gene: TRBV4-1
abundance: once
d_gene: NA

CDR3nt: TGTGCCACCAGCAGAGATTCGTTTCAGGGCACCGGGGAGCTGTTTTTT
CDR3aa: CATSRDSFQGTGELFF
j_gene: TRBJ2-2
v_gene: TRBV15
abundance: NA
d_gene: NA

CDR3nt: TGTGCCAGCAGGAGGGCGACACAATCGTTCTATGGCTACACCTTC
CDR3aa: CASRRATQSFYGYTF
j_gene: TRBJ1-2
v_gene: TRBV27
abundance: NA
d_gene: NA

CDR3nt: TGTGCCAGCAGTTTAGGGGGGGGCGCTTCTGGAAACACCATATATTTT
CDR3aa: CASSLGGGASGNTIYF
j_gene: TRBJ1-3
v_gene: TRBV28
abundance: NA
d_gene: NA

CDR3nt: TGTGCCAGCAGCTTGGCCGGGGTAGCGAGGAGGAATGAGCAGTTCTTC
CDR3aa: CASSLAGVARRNEQFF
j_gene: TRBJ2-1
v_gene: TRBV5-6
abundance: NA
d_gene: NA

CDR3nt: TGTGCCAGCAGACGGGCCCCCTACGAGCAGTACTTC
CDR3aa: CASRRAPYEQYF
j_gene: TRBJ2-7
v_gene: TRBV5-6
abundance: NA
d_gene: NA

CDR3nt: TGCGCCAGCAGCTTTAGAGGGGTAGGGCAAAACATTCAGTACTTC
CDR3aa: CASSFRGVGQNIQYF
j_gene: TRBJ2-4
v_gene: TRBV5-1
abundance: NA
d_gene: NA

CDR3nt: TGTGCCAGTGGGCCTTCCCAACAGCCCCAGCATTTT
CDR3aa: CASGPSQQPQHF
j_gene: TRBJ1-5
v_gene: TRBV19
abundance: NA
d_gene: NA

CDR3nt: TGCGCCAGCAGCTCGGGGCTGGGTATCTACGAGCAGTACTTC
CDR3aa: CASSSGLGIYEQYF
j_gene: TRBJ2-7
v_gene: TRBV5-1
abundance: NA
d_gene: NA

CDR3nt: TGTGCCAGCAGCCTACTAGCGGGAGGGGGTTCCGGGTACGAGCAGTACTTC
CDR3aa: CASSLLAGGGSGYEQYF
j_gene: TRBJ2-7
v_gene: TRBV7-2
abundance: NA
d_gene: TRBD2

CDR3nt: TGTGCCAGCAGCTTCTCCTACGAGCAGTACTTC
CDR3aa: CASSFSYEQYF
j_gene: TRBJ2-7
v_gene: TRBV5-6
abundance: NA
d_gene: NA

CDR3nt: TGTGCCAGCAGTGAATATGGCGATCAGCCCCAGCATTTT
CDR3aa: CASSEYGDQPQHF
j_gene: TRBJ1-5
v_gene: TRBV6-1
abundance: few
d_gene: NA

CDR3nt: TGTGCCATACAGGAAGGGATCAATCAGCCCCAGCATTTT
CDR3aa: CAIQEGINQPQHF
j_gene: TRBJ1-5
v_gene: TRBV10-3
abundance: NA
d_gene: NA

CDR3nt: TGCGCCAGCAGCCGCGCGGGGGGGGGCACTGAAGCTTTCTTT
CDR3aa: CASSRAGGGTEAFF
j_gene: TRBJ1-1
v_gene: TRBV4-1
abundance: NA
d_gene: NA

CDR3nt: TGTGCCAGCAGTGGACAGGGTTACACTGAAGCTTTCTTT
CDR3aa: CASSGQGYTEAFF
j_gene: TRBJ1-1
v_gene: TRBV2
abundance: NA
d_gene: TRBD1

CDR3nt: TGTGCCAGCAGATACTATGAGGACAGCCGAGGAACGGGCTACACCTTC
CDR3aa: CASRYYEDSRGTGYTF
j_gene: TRBJ1-2
v_gene: TRBV2
abundance: NA
d_gene: NA

CDR3nt: TGCGCCAGCAGCCAAGATTCAGGGGAGGGGGGTGGCTACACCTTC
CDR3aa: CASSQDSGEGGGYTF
j_gene: TRBJ1-2
v_gene: TRBV4-1
abundance: NA
d_gene: NA

CDR3nt: TGTGCCAGCAGCTACGGGCCACAAAACGACAATGAGCAGTTCTTC
CDR3aa: CASSYGPQNDNEQFF
j_gene: TRBJ2-1
v_gene: TRBV7-2
abundance: NA
d_gene: NA

CDR3nt: TGTGCCAGCAGCCCTAGCGGGAGAGCAGATACGCAGTATTTT
CDR3aa: CASSPSGRADTQYF
j_gene: TRBJ2-3
v_gene: TRBV28
abundance: NA
d_gene: TRBD2

CDR3nt: TGTGCCAGCAGCTTGCTTCAGGGGGCGTTCGATAATTCACCCCTTCACTTT
CDR3aa: CASSLLQGAFDNSPLHF
j_gene: TRBJ1-6
v_gene: TRBV5-6
abundance: NA
d_gene: TRBD1

CDR3nt: TGTGCCAGCAGCCTCCCCCTAGTAGCCAAAAACATTCAGTACTTC
CDR3aa: CASSLPLVAKNIQYF
j_gene: TRBJ2-4
v_gene: TRBV5-6
abundance: NA
d_gene: NA

CDR3nt: TGCGCCAGCAGGTTGGGGGCAGGGGACGGCGGAGAGACCCAGTACTTC
CDR3aa: CASRLGAGDGGETQYF
j_gene: TRBJ2-5
v_gene: TRBV5-1
abundance: NA
d_gene: NA

CDR3nt: TGTGCCAGCGCCTTGGGGGGAGGCAATGAGCAGTTCTTC
CDR3aa: CASALGGGNEQFF
j_gene: TRBJ2-1
v_gene: TRBV27
abundance: NA
d_gene: NA

CDR3nt: TGTGCCAGCAGTTACGGACAGGGAAGTACTGAAGCTTTCTTT
CDR3aa: CASSYGQGSTEAFF
j_gene: TRBJ1-1
v_gene: TRBV6-5
abundance: NA
d_gene: TRBD1

CDR3nt: TGTGCCAGCAGTTCCGACAGGGCGACCAATCAGCCCCAGCATTTT
CDR3aa: CASSSDRATNQPQHF
j_gene: TRBJ1-5
v_gene: TRBV27
abundance: NA
d_gene: TRBD1

CDR3nt: TGCGCCAGCAGCTTGGATGGCCTAGGGGGAGAAAAACTGTTTTTT
CDR3aa: CASSLDGLGGEKLFF
j_gene: TRBJ1-4
v_gene: TRBV5-1
abundance: NA
d_gene: NA